Presented here are 10 T cell receptor beta chains from one specimen sequenced in a study of cytomegalovirus exposure and HLA in healthy donors. The PCR made use of 60 Vbeta and 13 Jbeta primers. Using immunoSEQ multiplex PCR, the repertoire was profiled, and TCRdb retains in-frame clones only, with some absent. In total, the table holds about 59,000 clones. Sequenced: PBMCs. The source of these receptors is a young man in good health and CMV-seropositive.

This chain joins TRBV18 and TRBJ2-7, with TRBD2 matching 7 bases. V shed 5 bases and J 4 bases; nucleotides not matched to a gene: 8. Germline V gives CDR1 KGHSH, CDR2 LQKENI. This CDR3 is built from 14 residues. This CDR3 is CASSTGTNRYEQYF. The CDR3, as DNA: TGTGCCAGCTCAACCGGGACTAACAGGTACGAGCAGTACTTC.

The V call is TRBV7-9, the J call TRBJ2-5; TRBD2 matches at 12 bases. In germline, CDR1 is SEHNR, CDR2 FQNEAQ (reference sequence). This CDR3 comprises 16 residues. With V trimmed by 4 bases and J by 2 bases, 5 bases remained unmatched. In DNA, the CDR3 is TGTGCCAGCAGCTCCCGACTAGCGGGGGATCAAGAGACCCAGTACTTC. Its translation: CASSSRLAGDQETQYF. Supplemented by reference TRBV7-9 and TRBJ2-5, the full variable domain reads DTGVSQNPRHKITKRGQNVTFRCDPISEHNRLYWYRQTLGQGPEFLTYFQNEAQLEKSRLLSDRFSAERPKGSFSTLEIQRTEQGDSAMYLCASSSRLAGDQETQYFGPGTRLLVL.

The genes are TRBV6-1 and TRBJ2-5; 9 nucleotides agree with TRBD2. V dropped 2 bases and J dropped 4; count of bases not matched to a gene: 5. Germline CDR1 MNHNS, CDR2 SASEGT. This CDR3 is built from 15 residues. CDR3 protein: CASSELAGDLETQYF. For the CDR3, the DNA is TGTGCCAGCAGTGAATTAGCGGGAGATTTAGAGACCCAGTACTTC.

The rearrangement joins TRBV5-4 to TRBJ2-5; TRBD2 matches at 7 bases. Germline CDR1 and CDR2: SGHNT and YYREEE (reference sequence). With 4 bases clipped from V and 2 bases from J, the junction kept 5 bases outside the gene matches. The CDR3 loop spans 14 amino acids. CDR3 nucleotides: TGTGCCAGCAGCCCCCGGACTAGTCAAGAGACCCAGTACTTC. Its translation: CASSPRTSQETQYF.

V usage is TRBV6-6 and J usage is TRBJ1-6, with D maybe TRBD1 (6 bases). The V and J ends lost 6 bases and 8 bases respectively, with 11 bases between them. Germline V CDR1 and CDR2: MNHNY, SVGAGI (reference sequence). CDR3 length: 13 amino acids. CDR3 protein: CASRRTADSPLHF. CDR3 nucleotides: TGTGCCAGCAGACGGACAGCCGATTCACCCCTCCACTTT.

This clone is labeled medium-sized based on frequency. Germline is not matched at one junction end, which may reflect a read error. This sequence joins TRBV6-1 and TRBJ2-5; 8 nucleotides agree with TRBD1. This CDR3 comprises 15 residues. The germline gives CDR1 MNHNS, CDR2 SASEGT. In nucleotides, the CDR3 is TGTGCCAGCAGCGAAGGACAGGGTGACGTAGAGACCCAGTACTTC. Protein product: CASSEGQGDVETQYF.

The rearrangement links TRBV29-1 to TRBJ2-1, with a tentative D call TRBD2 (6 bases). Trimming shortened V by 4 bases and J by 5 bases, and 30 bases separated the two germline ends. Germline V gene lookup returns CDR1 SQVTM and CDR2 ANQGSEA. CDR3 length: 19 amino acids. CDR3 sequence (DNA): TGCAGCGTTGTTGGTTTAGTGGCTAGCGAAATTTTTTCCGACAATGAGCAGTTCTTC. Protein: CSVVGLVASEIFSDNEQFF.

V usage is TRBV11-3 and J usage is TRBJ2-7; 8 bases are a match to TRBD2. The trim removed 2 bases at V and 7 bases at J, leaving 13 bases unmatched. The CDR3 covers 16 residues. The germline V gene has CDR1 SGHNT and CDR2 YENEEA. CDR3 sequence (DNA): TGTGCCAGCAGCTTACCAATGAGCACCCGGGAGGGGGAGCAGTACTTC. It encodes CASSLPMSTREGEQYF.

The chain links TRBV25-1 to TRBJ1-6, with TRBD1 as a possible D gene (5 bases). The V gene lost 0 bases and the J gene lost 9 bases, with 15 bases spanning the gap. The CDR3 has 16 residues. Germline CDR1 and CDR2: MGHDK and SYGVNS. CDR3 nucleotide sequence: TGTGCCAGCAGTGAATATCAGGGACTATTTGGTTCACCCCTCCACTTT. This translates into CASSEYQGLFGSPLHF.

The chain combines TRBV4-2 with TRBJ2-1; 9 nucleotides match TRBD2. Looked up from germline, CDR1 is LGHNA and CDR2 is YNFKEQ. V shed 4 bases and J 7 bases; nucleotides not matched to a gene: 8. This CDR3 has 15 residues. CDR3 sequence: CASSPLGGGANEQFF. The DNA of the CDR3 is TGTGCCAGCAGCCCCTTGGGCGGGGGGGCAAATGAGCAGTTCTTC.